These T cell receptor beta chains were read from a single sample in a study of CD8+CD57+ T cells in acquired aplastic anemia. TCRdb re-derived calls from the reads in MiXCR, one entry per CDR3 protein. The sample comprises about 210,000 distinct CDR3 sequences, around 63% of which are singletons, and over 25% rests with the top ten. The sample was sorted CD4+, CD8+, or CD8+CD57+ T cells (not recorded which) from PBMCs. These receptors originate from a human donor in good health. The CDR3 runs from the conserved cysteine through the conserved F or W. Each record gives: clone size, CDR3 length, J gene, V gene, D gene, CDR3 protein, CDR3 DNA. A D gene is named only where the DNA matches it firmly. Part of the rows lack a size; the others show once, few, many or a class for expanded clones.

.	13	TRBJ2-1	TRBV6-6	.	CASSESSYNEQFF	TGTGCCTCTAGCGAGAGCTCCTACAATGAGCAGTTCTTC
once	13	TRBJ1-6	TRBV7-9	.	CAGGPGTAQPLHF	TGTGCCGGGGGCCCAGGGACGGCCCAACCCCTCCACTTT
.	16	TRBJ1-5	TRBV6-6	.	CASSYSGGDTHQPQHF	TGTGCCAGCAGTTACTCAGGCGGGGACACCCATCAGCCCCAGCATTTT
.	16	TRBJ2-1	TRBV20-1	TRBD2	CSAPSEAGGAYNEQFF	TGCAGTGCTCCCTCAGAGGCGGGAGGCGCTTACAATGAGCAGTTCTTC
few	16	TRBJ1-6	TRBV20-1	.	CSAPGPDFTDDSPLHF	TGCAGTGCCCCGGGACCGGATTTTACCGACGATTCACCCCTCCACTTT
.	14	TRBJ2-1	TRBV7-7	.	CASSLEGSYNEQFF	TGTGCCAGCAGCTTAGAGGGTTCCTACAATGAGCAGTTCTTC
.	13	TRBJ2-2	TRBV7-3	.	CASSLDSTGELFF	TGTGCCAGCAGCTTAGACAGCACCGGGGAGCTGTTTTTT
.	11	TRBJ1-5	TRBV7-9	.	CASSLTVNEHF	TGTGCCAGCAGCTTAACGGTCAATGAGCATTTT
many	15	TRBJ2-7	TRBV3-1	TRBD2	CASSQGGDSPYEQYF	TGTGCCAGCAGCCAGGGGGGGGATTCCCCCTACGAGCAGTACTTC
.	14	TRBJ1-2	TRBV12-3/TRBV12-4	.	CASSPRTETYGYTF	TGTGCCAGCAGTCCTAGGACAGAGACGTATGGCTACACCTTC
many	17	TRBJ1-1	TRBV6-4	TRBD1	CASIPSRDRGFDTEAFF	TGTGCCAGCATCCCCTCTAGGGACAGGGGGTTTGACACTGAAGCTTTCTTT
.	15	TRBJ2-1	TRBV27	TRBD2	CASSLAGAYYNEQFF	TGTGCCAGCAGTTTAGCGGGAGCTTACTACAATGAGCAGTTCTTC
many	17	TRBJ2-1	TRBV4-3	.	CATQPRRYREVPNEQFF	TGCGCCACCCAGCCAAGAAGGTACAGGGAGGTCCCCAATGAGCAGTTCTTC
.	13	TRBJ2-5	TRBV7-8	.	CASSWGRQETQYF	TGTGCCAGCAGCTGGGGACGGCAAGAGACCCAGTACTTC
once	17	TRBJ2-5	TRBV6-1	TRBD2	CASSERFGLAGGETQYF	TGTGCCAGCAGTGAACGTTTCGGTCTAGCGGGAGGAGAGACCCAGTACTTC
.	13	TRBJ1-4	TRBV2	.	CASSGQYNEKLFF	TGTGCCAGCAGTGGACAGTACAATGAAAAACTGTTTTTT
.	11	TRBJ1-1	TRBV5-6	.	CASSRQLEAFF	TGTGCCAGCAGCCGACAGCTTGAAGCTTTCTTT
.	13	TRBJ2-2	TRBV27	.	CASSPDITGELFF	TGTGCCAGCAGCCCGGACATCACCGGGGAGCTGTTTTTT
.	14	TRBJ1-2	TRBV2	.	CASSEAGPEYGYTF	TGTGCCAGCAGTGAGGCCGGGCCTGAATATGGCTACACCTTC
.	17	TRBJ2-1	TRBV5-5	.	CASSLQAPGYLYNEQFF	TGTGCCAGCAGTTTGCAGGCCCCAGGGTACCTCTACAATGAGCAGTTCTTC
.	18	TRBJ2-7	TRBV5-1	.	CASSRRTGRGGPSYEQYF	TGCGCCAGCAGCCGGCGGACAGGGAGGGGTGGTCCCTCCTACGAGCAGTACTTC
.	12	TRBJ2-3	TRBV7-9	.	CASSFPPDTQYF	TGTGCCAGCAGCTTTCCGCCAGATACGCAGTATTTT
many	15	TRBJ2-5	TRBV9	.	CASSVFQGPSEAQYF	TGTGCCAGCAGCGTATTCCAGGGGCCCTCGGAGGCCCAGTACTTC
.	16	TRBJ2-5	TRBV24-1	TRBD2	CATSHGLAGAQETQYF	TGTGCCACCAGCCACGGACTAGCGGGGGCTCAAGAGACCCAGTACTTC
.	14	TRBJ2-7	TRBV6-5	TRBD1	CASTLTQGAYEQYF	TGTGCCAGCACCCTAACACAGGGGGCGTACGAGCAGTACTTC
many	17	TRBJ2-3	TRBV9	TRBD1	CASSDHPGTGNTDTQYF	TGTGCCAGCAGCGACCACCCCGGGACAGGGAACACAGATACGCAGTATTTT
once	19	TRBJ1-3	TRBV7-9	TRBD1	CASSQTTRTRGLRGNTIYF	TGTGCCAGCAGCCAAACTACGAGGACCAGGGGGCTAAGAGGAAACACCATATATTTT
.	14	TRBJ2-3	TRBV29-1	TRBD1	CSVTGTGDVTRMYF	TGCAGCGTCACCGGGACAGGGGACGTGACTAGGATGTATTTT
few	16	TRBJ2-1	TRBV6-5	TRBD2	CASSLGTSGAYNEQFF	TGTGCCAGCAGTTTGGGGACTAGCGGAGCCTACAATGAGCAGTTCTTC
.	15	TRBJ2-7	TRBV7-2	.	CASSQAAGRTYEQYF	TGCGCCAGCAGCCAAGCTGCAGGGAGGACCTACGAGCAGTACTTC
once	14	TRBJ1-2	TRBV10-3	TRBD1	CASSATGGRFGYTF	TGTGCCAGCAGTGCGACAGGGGGCAGGTTTGGCTACACCTTC
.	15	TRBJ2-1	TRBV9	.	CASSPKLSSYNEQFF	TGTGCCAGCAGCCCGAAGCTGAGCTCCTACAATGAGCAGTTCTTC
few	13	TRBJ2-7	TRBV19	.	CASSMTVTYEQYF	TGTGCCAGTAGTATGACGGTGACCTACGAGCAGTACTTC
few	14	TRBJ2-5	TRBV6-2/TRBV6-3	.	CASSEGRDQETQYF	TGTGCCAGCAGTGAAGGCCGTGACCAAGAGACCCAGTACTTC
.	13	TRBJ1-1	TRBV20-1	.	CSARRGVNTEAFF	TGCAGTGCTAGAAGAGGGGTGAACACTGAAGCTTTCTTT
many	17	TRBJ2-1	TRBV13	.	CASSSRSGSLSYNEQFF	TGTGCCAGCAGCTCAAGATCCGGGAGCCTCTCCTACAATGAGCAGTTCTTC
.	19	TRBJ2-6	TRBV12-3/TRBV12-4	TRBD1	CASSFPSGTGVSGANVLTF	TGTGCCAGCAGTTTCCCCTCAGGGACAGGTGTTTCTGGGGCCAACGTCCTGACTTTC
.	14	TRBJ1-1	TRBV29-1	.	CSVRPGPQDAEAFF	TGCAGCGTTAGACCGGGCCCTCAGGACGCTGAAGCTTTCTTT
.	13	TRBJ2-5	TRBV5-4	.	CASRPGSQETQCF	TGTGCCAGCAGGCCCGGGAGTCAAGAGACCCAGTGCTTC
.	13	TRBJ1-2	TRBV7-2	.	CASSLERGTGYTF	TGTGCCAGCAGCCTAGAGCGGGGAACCGGCTACACCTTC
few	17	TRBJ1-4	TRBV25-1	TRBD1	CASSDVARDSTNEKLFF	TGTGCCAGCAGTGACGTAGCCCGGGACAGTACAAATGAAAAACTGTTTTTT
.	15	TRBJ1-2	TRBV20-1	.	CSARMGGEGNYGYTF	TGCAGTGCTAGAATGGGAGGGGAGGGTAACTATGGCTACACCTTC
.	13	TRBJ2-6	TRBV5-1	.	CASSSAGANVLTF	TGCGCCAGCAGTTCGGCTGGGGCCAACGTCCTGACTTTC
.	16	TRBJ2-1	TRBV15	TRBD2	CATSRELAGGLNEQFF	TGTGCCACCAGCAGGGAACTAGCGGGAGGACTCAATGAGCAGTTCTTC
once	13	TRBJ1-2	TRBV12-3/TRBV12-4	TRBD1	CASSLGDSEQRTF	TGTGCCAGCAGCTTGGGGGACAGCGAGCAAAGGACCTTC
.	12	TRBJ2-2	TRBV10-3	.	CAISEVTGELFF	TGTGCCATCAGTGAGGTCACCGGGGAGCTGTTTTTT
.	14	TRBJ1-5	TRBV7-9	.	CASSRGSGSQPQHF	TGTGCCAGCAGCCGTGGGTCGGGCTCCCAGCCCCAGCATTTT
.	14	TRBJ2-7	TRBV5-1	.	CASSLEWSTDEQYF	TGCGCCAGCAGCTTGGAGTGGTCCACCGACGAGCAGTACTTC
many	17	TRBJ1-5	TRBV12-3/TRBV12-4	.	CASSFTTDFRTGQPQHF	TGTGCCAGCAGTTTTACGACAGATTTCCGTACCGGGCAGCCCCAGCATTTT
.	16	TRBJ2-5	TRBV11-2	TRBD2	CASSLGPGGQQETQYF	TGTGCCAGCAGCTTAGGACCGGGGGGGCAGCAAGAGACCCAGTACTTC
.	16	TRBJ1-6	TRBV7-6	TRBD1	CASSPEGDSANSPLHF	TGTGCCAGCAGCCCCGAGGGGGACAGCGCTAATTCACCCCTCCACTTT
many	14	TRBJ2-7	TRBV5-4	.	CASSLDGSPYEQYF	TGTGCCAGCAGCTTGGACGGCAGTCCCTACGAGCAGTACTTC
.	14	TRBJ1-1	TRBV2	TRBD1	CASAREGATTEAFF	TGTGCCAGCGCTCGCGAGGGGGCGACCACTGAAGCTTTCTTT
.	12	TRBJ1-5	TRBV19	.	CASSYPRRPQHF	TGTGCCAGTAGTTACCCCCGGAGGCCCCAGCATTTT
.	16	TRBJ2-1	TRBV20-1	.	CSAVKPEAGSYNEQFF	TGCAGTGCCGTCAAACCGGAGGCGGGCTCCTACAATGAGCAGTTCTTC
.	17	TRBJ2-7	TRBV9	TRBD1	CASSLTVQGQTTYEQYF	TGTGCCAGCAGTCTGACCGTCCAGGGACAGACAACCTACGAGCAGTACTTC
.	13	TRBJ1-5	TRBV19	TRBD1	CASQDRVNQPQHF	TGTGCCAGCCAAGACAGGGTCAATCAGCCCCAGCATTTT
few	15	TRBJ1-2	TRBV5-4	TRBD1	CASSLDRVNNYGYTF	TGTGCCAGCAGCCTGGACAGGGTAAATAACTATGGCTACACCTTC
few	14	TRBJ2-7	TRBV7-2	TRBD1	CASSIRTGDEEQYF	TGTGCCAGCAGCATCAGGACAGGGGATGAGGAGCAGTACTTC
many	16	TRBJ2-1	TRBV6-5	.	CASTEIQGGSYNEQFF	TGTGCCAGCACCGAAATACAGGGAGGCTCCTACAATGAGCAGTTCTTC